Here is one TCR beta chain with its context. Original analysis: It was from reference gene primer amplification that nucleated cell counts were estimated. TCRdb's table, derived via immunoSEQ multiplex PCR, lists solely in-frame clones and lacks some. The DNA was the basis for D and trimming; V, J and clone size are from that table. The table records more than 200,000 clones, approximately 84% of them present only once. The data were obtained in a study of blood T cell repertoires in COVID-19. Overall study: Sites in the United States, Italy and Spain provided acute and convalescent COVID-19 samples. In each case, the material was cDNA or gDNA derived from T cells, B-cell-depleted T cells, or PBMCs.

Germline CDR1 reads MNHEY; CDR2 reads SMNVEV (reference sequence). The CDR3 extends over 17 amino acids. With V trimmed by 7 bases and J by 7 bases, 20 bases remained unmatched. The sequence came from a man aged 50-60 years with acute or convalescent COVID-19. The sequencing input was peripheral blood. This chain joins TRBV27 and TRBJ1-2; 8 positions match TRBD1. The CDR3 DNA is TGTGCCAGCACCCTGAGGGCCAGGGGGCGACTATCTGGTGGCTACACCTTC. Its protein is CASTLRARGRLSGGYTF.